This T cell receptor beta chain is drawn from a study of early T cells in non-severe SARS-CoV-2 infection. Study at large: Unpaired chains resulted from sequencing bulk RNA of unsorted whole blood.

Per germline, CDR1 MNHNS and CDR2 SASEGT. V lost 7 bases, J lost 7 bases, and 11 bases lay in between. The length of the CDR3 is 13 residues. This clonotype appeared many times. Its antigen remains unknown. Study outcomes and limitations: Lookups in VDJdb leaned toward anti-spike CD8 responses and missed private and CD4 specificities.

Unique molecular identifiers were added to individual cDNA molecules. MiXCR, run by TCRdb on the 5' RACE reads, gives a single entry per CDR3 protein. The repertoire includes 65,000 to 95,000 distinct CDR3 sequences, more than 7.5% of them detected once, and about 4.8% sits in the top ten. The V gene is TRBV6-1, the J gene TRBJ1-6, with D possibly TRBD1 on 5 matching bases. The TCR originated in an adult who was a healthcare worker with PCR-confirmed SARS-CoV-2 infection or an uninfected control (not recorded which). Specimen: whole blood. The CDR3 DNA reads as TGTGCCAGCATGAGGGAGGGGAATTCACCCCTCCACTTT. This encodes CASMREGNSPLHF.